A selection of T cell receptor beta chains follows, all from one sample in a study of blood T cells in healthy people across ages. TCRdb reprocessed the 5' RACE reads with MiXCR, giving one entry per CDR3 protein. Of around 900,000 distinct CDR3 sequences listed, about 51% are singletons. Sequenced material: blood. These receptors were taken from a woman aged 55-75 years in good health. The CDR3 runs from the conserved cysteine through the conserved F or W. Each record gives: clone size, V gene, D gene, J gene, CDR3 DNA, CDR3 protein. A D gene is named only where the DNA matches it firmly. Expanded clones get a size class; other rows say once, few or many, or leave the size out.

clone size: few; V gene: TRBV4-2; D gene: -; J gene: TRBJ2-1; CDR3 DNA: TGTGCCAGCAGCCAACAGGGGGAGGCTGAGCAGTTCTTC; CDR3 protein: CASSQQGEAEQFF
clone size: -; V gene: TRBV4-3; D gene: TRBD1; J gene: TRBJ2-7; CDR3 DNA: TGCGCCAGCAGCCATGAACAGGGGCCTGACTACAATGAGCAGTACTTC; CDR3 protein: CASSHEQGPDYNEQYF
clone size: -; V gene: TRBV5-1; D gene: -; J gene: TRBJ1-2; CDR3 DNA: TGCGCCAGCAGTGGACAGCCCGCTTATGGCTACACCTTC; CDR3 protein: CASSGQPAYGYTF
clone size: -; V gene: TRBV7-2; D gene: TRBD2; J gene: TRBJ2-2; CDR3 DNA: TGTGCCAGCAGCTACACCGGGACTAGGAACACCGGGGAGCTGTTTTTT; CDR3 protein: CASSYTGTRNTGELFF
clone size: -; V gene: TRBV24-1; D gene: TRBD1; J gene: TRBJ2-5; CDR3 DNA: TGTGCCACCAGTGATTATCAGGGGGCGAAAGAGACCCAGTACTTC; CDR3 protein: CATSDYQGAKETQYF
clone size: -; V gene: TRBV11-3; D gene: TRBD1; J gene: TRBJ2-3; CDR3 DNA: TGTGCCAGCAGCTTAGGACAGCGGACAGGGGCGAGTGATACGCAGTATTTT; CDR3 protein: CASSLGQRTGASDTQYF
clone size: -; V gene: TRBV6-2/TRBV6-3; D gene: -; J gene: TRBJ2-5; CDR3 DNA: TGTGCCAGCAGTACCCTACCGAACCCGTACCAAGAGACCCAGTACTTC; CDR3 protein: CASSTLPNPYQETQYF
clone size: -; V gene: TRBV24-1; D gene: TRBD1; J gene: TRBJ1-1; CDR3 DNA: TGTGCCACCAGGGACAGGTCGGTTCCTGAAGCTTTCTTT; CDR3 protein: CATRDRSVPEAFF
clone size: -; V gene: TRBV10-3; D gene: TRBD2; J gene: TRBJ2-5; CDR3 DNA: TGTGCCATCAGCCAGGGACTAGCGGAGACCCAGTACTTC; CDR3 protein: CAISQGLAETQYF
clone size: few; V gene: TRBV29-1; D gene: -; J gene: TRBJ1-2; CDR3 DNA: TGCAGCGTTGTTGGACAGCGAGCAAGCTACACCTTC; CDR3 protein: CSVVGQRASYTF
clone size: few; V gene: TRBV9; D gene: -; J gene: TRBJ1-4; CDR3 DNA: TGTGCCAGCAGCTCGGGCCGGACAGCCGGTAATGAAAAACTGTTTTTT; CDR3 protein: CASSSGRTAGNEKLFF
clone size: -; V gene: TRBV18; D gene: TRBD2; J gene: TRBJ2-5; CDR3 DNA: TGTGCCAGCTCCCCTAGCGGGAGAACCCAAGAGACCCAGTACTTC; CDR3 protein: CASSPSGRTQETQYF
clone size: few; V gene: TRBV6-2/TRBV6-3; D gene: TRBD2; J gene: TRBJ2-7; CDR3 DNA: TGTGCCAGCAGTTACCGAAGCCGACTAGCGGAAACCTACGAGCAGTACTTC; CDR3 protein: CASSYRSRLAETYEQYF
clone size: few; V gene: TRBV11-2; D gene: -; J gene: TRBJ2-4; CDR3 DNA: TGTGCCAGCAGCTTAGATGGGGCAGTCTATGACATTCAGTACTTC; CDR3 protein: CASSLDGAVYDIQYF
clone size: -; V gene: TRBV29-1; D gene: -; J gene: TRBJ2-6; CDR3 DNA: TGCAGCGTTGTTGCCAACGCTGGGGCCAACGTCCTGACTTTC; CDR3 protein: CSVVANAGANVLTF
clone size: -; V gene: TRBV18; D gene: -; J gene: TRBJ2-1; CDR3 DNA: TGTGCCAGTTCCCCCTCCCAGGGCACCTACAATGAGCAGTTCTTC; CDR3 protein: CASSPSQGTYNEQFF
clone size: few; V gene: TRBV11-2; D gene: TRBD2; J gene: TRBJ2-7; CDR3 DNA: TGTGCCAGCAGTTTCACTCGCGGGAGCTCCTACGAGCAGTACTTC; CDR3 protein: CASSFTRGSSYEQYF
clone size: -; V gene: TRBV2; D gene: -; J gene: TRBJ2-7; CDR3 DNA: TGTGCCAGCAGTGAACCGAAAATGAACATAGCGGTACGGAGCTCCTACGAGCAGTACTTC; CDR3 protein: CASSEPKMNIAVRSSYEQYF
clone size: -; V gene: TRBV27; D gene: TRBD2; J gene: TRBJ2-3; CDR3 DNA: TGTGCCAGTCTCCCACGACTAGCCTCTTTCCGAGATACGCAGTATTTT; CDR3 protein: CASLPRLASFRDTQYF
clone size: few; V gene: TRBV6-6; D gene: TRBD2; J gene: TRBJ2-4; CDR3 DNA: TGTGCCAGCAGTTACGGGACTAGCGGGAGAAGGGACATTCAGTACTTC; CDR3 protein: CASSYGTSGRRDIQYF
clone size: few; V gene: TRBV6-2/TRBV6-3; D gene: -; J gene: TRBJ2-1; CDR3 DNA: TGTGCCAGCAGTTTCAACAGCTTCCCCTACAATGAGCAGTTCTTC; CDR3 protein: CASSFNSFPYNEQFF
clone size: -; V gene: TRBV7-9; D gene: -; J gene: TRBJ2-1; CDR3 DNA: TGTGCCAGCAGCTTAGACGAAGCGGGCCTTAATGAGCAGTTCTTC; CDR3 protein: CASSLDEAGLNEQFF
clone size: -; V gene: TRBV30; D gene: -; J gene: TRBJ2-7; CDR3 DNA: TGTGCCTGGAGCGGGTCGGCTATCGGGTACTTC; CDR3 protein: CAWSGSAIGYF
clone size: few; V gene: TRBV21-1; D gene: -; J gene: TRBJ1-4; CDR3 DNA: TGTGCCAGCAGCAAATTACTAAGGGGCGATAATGAAAAACTGTTTTTT; CDR3 protein: CASSKLLRGDNEKLFF
clone size: -; V gene: TRBV12-3/TRBV12-4; D gene: -; J gene: TRBJ1-6; CDR3 DNA: TGTGCCAGCAGCCCCGTAGGTGGGATCAATTCACCCCTCCACTTT; CDR3 protein: CASSPVGGINSPLHF
clone size: once; V gene: TRBV6-1; D gene: -; J gene: TRBJ2-3; CDR3 DNA: TGTGCCAGCAGTGAAGTACCTGGAGATACGCAGTATTTT; CDR3 protein: CASSEVPGDTQYF
clone size: -; V gene: TRBV29-1; D gene: TRBD2; J gene: TRBJ2-7; CDR3 DNA: TGCAGCACCTCGACTAGCGGGAGTCCCGAGCAGTACTTC; CDR3 protein: CSTSTSGSPEQYF
clone size: -; V gene: TRBV5-1; D gene: -; J gene: TRBJ2-1; CDR3 DNA: TGCGCCAGCAGCTTAATCACAGGGACGTACAATGAGCAGTTCTTC; CDR3 protein: CASSLITGTYNEQFF
clone size: few; V gene: TRBV28; D gene: TRBD1; J gene: TRBJ2-7; CDR3 DNA: TGTGCCAGCAGTGATCCAGGGGGTAGCTCCTACGAGCAGTACTTC; CDR3 protein: CASSDPGGSSYEQYF
clone size: few; V gene: TRBV6-5; D gene: -; J gene: TRBJ2-7; CDR3 DNA: TGTGCCAGCAGCTTTGGGGCCGGTATCCAGCAGTACTTC; CDR3 protein: CASSFGAGIQQYF
clone size: -; V gene: TRBV28; D gene: TRBD1; J gene: TRBJ2-4; CDR3 DNA: TGTGCCAGCAGTCTACCCGGGACAGGGAGGAACATTCAGTACTTC; CDR3 protein: CASSLPGTGRNIQYF
clone size: -; V gene: TRBV12-3/TRBV12-4; D gene: TRBD2; J gene: TRBJ2-3; CDR3 DNA: TGTGCCAGCAGTTTCTACGGACTAGCGGGAGCGGGCACAGATACGGAGTATTTT; CDR3 protein: CASSFYGLAGAGTDTEYF
clone size: -; V gene: TRBV14; D gene: -; J gene: TRBJ1-6; CDR3 DNA: TGTGCCAGCAGCCAACGACTGATTAATTCACCCCTCCACTTT; CDR3 protein: CASSQRLINSPLHF
clone size: -; V gene: TRBV7-2; D gene: TRBD2; J gene: TRBJ2-7; CDR3 DNA: TGTGCCAGCAGCTCGATCACTAGCGGGAGGAGGGGTTTCTACGAGCAGTACTTC; CDR3 protein: CASSSITSGRRGFYEQYF
clone size: -; V gene: TRBV4-2; D gene: TRBD1; J gene: TRBJ2-1; CDR3 DNA: TGTGCCAGCAACGGCTCCGGGACAGAGAACAATGAGCAGTTCTTC; CDR3 protein: CASNGSGTENNEQFF
clone size: few; V gene: TRBV4-1; D gene: TRBD2; J gene: TRBJ2-5; CDR3 DNA: TGCGCCAGCAGCCACCTGGGGGGGGAGTCGAAGACCCAGTACTTC; CDR3 protein: CASSHLGGESKTQYF
clone size: -; V gene: TRBV11-2; D gene: TRBD2; J gene: TRBJ2-3; CDR3 DNA: TGTGCCAGCGCGAGAAATACCGGGAGGGCCAGGGATACGCAGTATTTT; CDR3 protein: CASARNTGRARDTQYF
clone size: few; V gene: TRBV27; D gene: -; J gene: TRBJ1-2; CDR3 DNA: TGTGCCAGCAGTTCCAGGGGCCGTAACTATGGCTACACCTTC; CDR3 protein: CASSSRGRNYGYTF
clone size: -; V gene: TRBV4-2; D gene: TRBD2; J gene: TRBJ2-2; CDR3 DNA: TGTGCCAGCAGCCCACCGGGACTAGCGGGAGGAGGAAGAACCGGGGAGCTGTTTTTT; CDR3 protein: CASSPPGLAGGGRTGELFF
clone size: -; V gene: TRBV6-1; D gene: TRBD2; J gene: TRBJ2-6; CDR3 DNA: TGTGCCAGCACCGGGAGGGGAACTGGGGCCAACGTCCTGACTTTC; CDR3 protein: CASTGRGTGANVLTF
clone size: -; V gene: TRBV27; D gene: TRBD2; J gene: TRBJ2-7; CDR3 DNA: TGTGCCAGCGCAGGACTGGGGACTAGCGCAACCTACGAGCAGTACTTC; CDR3 protein: CASAGLGTSATYEQYF
clone size: once; V gene: TRBV20-1; D gene: TRBD1; J gene: TRBJ1-2; CDR3 DNA: TGCAGTCCCACCACAGGGGGCGTGGGTGGCTACACCTTC; CDR3 protein: CSPTTGGVGGYTF
clone size: few; V gene: TRBV5-1; D gene: TRBD2; J gene: TRBJ2-3; CDR3 DNA: TGCGCCAGCAGCTCCAGGACTAGCGGGAGGAACACAGATACGCAGTATTTT; CDR3 protein: CASSSRTSGRNTDTQYF
clone size: -; V gene: TRBV12-3/TRBV12-4; D gene: TRBD2; J gene: TRBJ2-5; CDR3 DNA: TGTGCCAGCAGTTTTGGCGGGAGCCTAGACAAGGAGCAGTACTTC; CDR3 protein: CASSFGGSLDKEQYF
clone size: -; V gene: TRBV2; D gene: -; J gene: TRBJ2-3; CDR3 DNA: TGTGCCAGCAGTGGCGGCAACCCCACAGATACGCAGTATTTT; CDR3 protein: CASSGGNPTDTQYF
clone size: -; V gene: TRBV6-5; D gene: TRBD2; J gene: TRBJ2-1; CDR3 DNA: TGTGCCAGCAGTAGATATAGCGGGAGTTCCTACAATGAGCAGTTCTTC; CDR3 protein: CASSRYSGSSYNEQFF
clone size: -; V gene: TRBV6-5; D gene: TRBD2; J gene: TRBJ2-7; CDR3 DNA: TGTGCCAGCAGTCGACTAGCGGGTTATTACGAGCAGTACTTC; CDR3 protein: CASSRLAGYYEQYF
clone size: -; V gene: TRBV4-3; D gene: -; J gene: TRBJ1-4; CDR3 DNA: TGCGCCAGCAGCCAAGATCGGGACGGGAGTGAAAAACTGTTTTTT; CDR3 protein: CASSQDRDGSEKLFF
clone size: few; V gene: TRBV5-1; D gene: TRBD1; J gene: TRBJ1-2; CDR3 DNA: TGCGCCAGCAGCGCTACAGGGGAATATGGCTACACCTTC; CDR3 protein: CASSATGEYGYTF
clone size: -; V gene: TRBV14; D gene: -; J gene: TRBJ2-1; CDR3 DNA: TGTGCCAGCAGCCAAGTACCTAGTGGCGGCAGAAATGAGCAGTTCTTC; CDR3 protein: CASSQVPSGGRNEQFF
clone size: -; V gene: TRBV20-1; D gene: TRBD1; J gene: TRBJ1-6; CDR3 DNA: TGCAGTGCTTGGACAGGGTTCAATTCACCCCTCCACTTT; CDR3 protein: CSAWTGFNSPLHF
clone size: many; V gene: TRBV7-3; D gene: TRBD2; J gene: TRBJ2-3; CDR3 DNA: TGTGCCAGCAGTTGGACTAGCGGGAGGACCACAGATACGCAGTATTTT; CDR3 protein: CASSWTSGRTTDTQYF
clone size: -; V gene: TRBV7-9; D gene: -; J gene: TRBJ2-1; CDR3 DNA: TGTGCCAGCAGCTTAGGTCGAGGGGGGGACAATGAGCAGTTCTTC; CDR3 protein: CASSLGRGGDNEQFF
clone size: -; V gene: TRBV7-9; D gene: -; J gene: TRBJ2-7; CDR3 DNA: TGTGCCAGCAGCCCCTTAGGCCCCTACGAGCAGTACTTC; CDR3 protein: CASSPLGPYEQYF
clone size: many; V gene: TRBV4-2; D gene: -; J gene: TRBJ1-5; CDR3 DNA: TGTGCCAGCAGCCAAGATTCGGGCCGAGATCAGCCCCAGCATTTT; CDR3 protein: CASSQDSGRDQPQHF